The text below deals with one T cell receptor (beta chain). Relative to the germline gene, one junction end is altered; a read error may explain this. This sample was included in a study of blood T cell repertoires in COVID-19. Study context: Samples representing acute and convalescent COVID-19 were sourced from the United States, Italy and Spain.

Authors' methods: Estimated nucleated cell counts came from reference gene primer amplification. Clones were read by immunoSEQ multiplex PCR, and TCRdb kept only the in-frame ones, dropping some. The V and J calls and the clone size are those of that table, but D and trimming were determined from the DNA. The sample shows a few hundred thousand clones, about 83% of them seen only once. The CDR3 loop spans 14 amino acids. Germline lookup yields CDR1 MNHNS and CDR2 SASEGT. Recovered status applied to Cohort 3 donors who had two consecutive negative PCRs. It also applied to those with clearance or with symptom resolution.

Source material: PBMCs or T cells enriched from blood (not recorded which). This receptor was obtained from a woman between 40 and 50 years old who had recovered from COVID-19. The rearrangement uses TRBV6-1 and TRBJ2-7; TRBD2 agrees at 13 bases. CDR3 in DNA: TGTGCCAGCAGTGAAACAACTAGCGGGAGGGCCGTGGACTTC. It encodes CASSETTSGRAVDF.